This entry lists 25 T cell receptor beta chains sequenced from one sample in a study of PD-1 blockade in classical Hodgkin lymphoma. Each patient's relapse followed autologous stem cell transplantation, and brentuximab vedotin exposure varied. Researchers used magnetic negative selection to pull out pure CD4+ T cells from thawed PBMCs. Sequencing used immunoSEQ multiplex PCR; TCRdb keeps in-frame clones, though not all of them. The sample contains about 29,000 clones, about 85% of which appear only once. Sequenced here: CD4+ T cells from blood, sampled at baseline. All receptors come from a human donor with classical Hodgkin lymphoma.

The CDR3 sequence is CASSLETSGNTGELFF. CDR3 in DNA: TGTGCCAGCAGCTTAGAGACTAGCGGGAACACCGGGGAGCTGTTTTTT. The rearrangement joins TRBV7-6 to TRBJ2-2, with TRBD2 matching over 9 bases. Trimming at V came to 1 base and at J to 1 base, leaving 1 base not matched to a gene. Germline CDR1 is SGHVS and CDR2 is FNYEAQ. The CDR3 length is 16 residues.

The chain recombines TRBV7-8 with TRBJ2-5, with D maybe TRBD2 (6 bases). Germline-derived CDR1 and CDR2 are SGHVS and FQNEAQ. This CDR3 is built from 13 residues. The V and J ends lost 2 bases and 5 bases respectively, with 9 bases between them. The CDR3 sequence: CASSLPGVETQYF. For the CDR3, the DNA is TGTGCCAGCAGCTTACCGGGGGTGGAGACCCAGTACTTC.

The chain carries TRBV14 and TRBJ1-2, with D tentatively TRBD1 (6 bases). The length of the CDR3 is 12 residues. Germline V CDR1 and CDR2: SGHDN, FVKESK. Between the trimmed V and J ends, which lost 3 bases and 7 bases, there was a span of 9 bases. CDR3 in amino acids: CASSHTGSGYTF. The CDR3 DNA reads TGTGCCAGCAGCCACACAGGGTCTGGCTACACCTTC.

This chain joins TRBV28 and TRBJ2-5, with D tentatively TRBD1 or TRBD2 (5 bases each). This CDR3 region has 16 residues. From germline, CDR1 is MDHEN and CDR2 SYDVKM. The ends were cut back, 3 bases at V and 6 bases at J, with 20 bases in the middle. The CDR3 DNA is TGTGCCAGCAGTTTCTGGGGCTCGGAGGTGCGGAAGACCCAGTACTTC. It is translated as CASSFWGSEVRKTQYF.

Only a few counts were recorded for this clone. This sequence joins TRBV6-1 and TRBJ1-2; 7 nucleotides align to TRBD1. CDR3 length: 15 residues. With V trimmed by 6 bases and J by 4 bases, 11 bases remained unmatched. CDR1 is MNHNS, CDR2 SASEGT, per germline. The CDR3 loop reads CASSDPVAGGYGYTF. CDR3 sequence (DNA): TGTGCCAGCAGCGACCCTGTGGCAGGGGGCTATGGCTACACCTTC.

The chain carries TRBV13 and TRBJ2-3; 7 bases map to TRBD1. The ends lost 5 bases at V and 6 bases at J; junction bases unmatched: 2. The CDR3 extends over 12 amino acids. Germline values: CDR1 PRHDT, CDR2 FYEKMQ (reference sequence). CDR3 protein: CASSIRGDTQYF. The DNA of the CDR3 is TGTGCCAGCAGCATCAGGGGGGATACGCAGTATTTT.

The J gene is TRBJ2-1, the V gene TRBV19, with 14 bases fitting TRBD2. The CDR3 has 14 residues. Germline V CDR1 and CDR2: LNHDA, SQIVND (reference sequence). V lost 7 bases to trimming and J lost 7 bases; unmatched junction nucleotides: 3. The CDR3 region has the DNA TGTGCCAGTACCGGGACTAGCGGGAGAAATGAGCAGTTCTTC. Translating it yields CASTGTSGRNEQFF.

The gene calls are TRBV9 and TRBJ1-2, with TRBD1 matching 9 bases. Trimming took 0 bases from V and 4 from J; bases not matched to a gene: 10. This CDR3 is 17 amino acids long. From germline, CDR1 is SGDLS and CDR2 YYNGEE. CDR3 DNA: TGTGCCAGCAGCGTAGTGCTACCGGGACAGGGTTTCTATGGCTACACCTTC. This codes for CASSVVLPGQGFYGYTF.

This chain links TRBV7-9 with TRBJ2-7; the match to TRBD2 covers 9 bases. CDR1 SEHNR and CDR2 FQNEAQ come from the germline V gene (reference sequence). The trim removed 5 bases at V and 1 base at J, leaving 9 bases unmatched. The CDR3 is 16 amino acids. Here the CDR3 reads CASSPHSGRGSYEQYF. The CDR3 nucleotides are TGTGCCAGCAGCCCCCATAGCGGGAGAGGGTCCTACGAGCAGTACTTC.

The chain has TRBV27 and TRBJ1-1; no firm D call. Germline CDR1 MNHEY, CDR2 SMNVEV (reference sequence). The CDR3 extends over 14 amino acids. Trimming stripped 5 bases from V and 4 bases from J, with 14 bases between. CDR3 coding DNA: TGTGCCAGCAGTCCCGGCACACTGGGCACTGAAGCTTTCTTT. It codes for CASSPGTLGTEAFF.

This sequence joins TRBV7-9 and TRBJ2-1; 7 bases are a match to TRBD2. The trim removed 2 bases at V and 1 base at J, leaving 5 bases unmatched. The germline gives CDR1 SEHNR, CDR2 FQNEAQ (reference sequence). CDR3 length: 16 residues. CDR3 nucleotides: TGTGCCAGCAGCTTATTGGGCGGGAGTTCCTACAATGAGCAGTTCTTC. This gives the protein CASSLLGGSSYNEQFF.

CDR3 residues: CASSPMYSGSDEQFF. Written as DNA, the CDR3 is TGCGCCAGCAGCCCCATGTATAGCGGGAGTGATGAGCAGTTCTTC. The V and J genes are TRBV5-1 and TRBJ2-1; 9 bases are a match to TRBD2. V lost 4 bases and J lost 8; bases outside the gene matches: 10. The germline V gene has CDR1 SGHRS and CDR2 YFSETQ. The CDR3 has 15 amino acids.

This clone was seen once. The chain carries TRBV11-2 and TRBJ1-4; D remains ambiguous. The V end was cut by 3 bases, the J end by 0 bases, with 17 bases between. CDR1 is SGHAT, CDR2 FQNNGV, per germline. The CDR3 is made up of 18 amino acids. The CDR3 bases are TGTGCCAGCAGCTTCACAATCGTTACGGCGGCAACTAATGAAAAACTGTTTTTT. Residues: CASSFTIVTAATNEKLFF. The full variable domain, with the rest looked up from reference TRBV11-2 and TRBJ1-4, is EAGVAQSPRYKIIEKRQSVAFWCNPISGHATLYWYQQILGQGPKLLIQFQNNGVVDDSQLPKDRFSAERLKGVDSTLKIQPAKLEDSAVYLCASSFTIVTAATNEKLFFGSGTQLSVL.

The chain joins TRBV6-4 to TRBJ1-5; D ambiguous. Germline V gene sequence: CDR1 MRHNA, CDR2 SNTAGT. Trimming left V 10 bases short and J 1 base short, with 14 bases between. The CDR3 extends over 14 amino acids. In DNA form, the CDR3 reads TGTGCCAACCCGACCTCTACCAGCAATCAGCCCCAGCATTTT. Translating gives CANPTSTSNQPQHF.

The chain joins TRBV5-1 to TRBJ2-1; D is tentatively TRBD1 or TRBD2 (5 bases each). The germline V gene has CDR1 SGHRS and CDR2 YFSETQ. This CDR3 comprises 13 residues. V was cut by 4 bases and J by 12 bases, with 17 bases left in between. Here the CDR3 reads CASSPKGTEGQFF. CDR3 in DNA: TGCGCCAGCAGCCCCAAAGGGACCGAGGGGCAGTTCTTC.

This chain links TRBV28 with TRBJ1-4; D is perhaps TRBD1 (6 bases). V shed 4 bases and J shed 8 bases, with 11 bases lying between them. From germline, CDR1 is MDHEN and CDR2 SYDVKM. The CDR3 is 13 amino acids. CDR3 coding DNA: TGTGCCAGCAGTTATGGGACATCCGAAAAACTGTTTTTT. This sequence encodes CASSYGTSEKLFF.

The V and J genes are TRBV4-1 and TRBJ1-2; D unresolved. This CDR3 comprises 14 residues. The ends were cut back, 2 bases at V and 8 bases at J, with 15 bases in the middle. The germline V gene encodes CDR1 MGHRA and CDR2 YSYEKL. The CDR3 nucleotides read TGCGCCAGCAGCCAATCTAACGGCGTGAGGGGCTACACCTTC. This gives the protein CASSQSNGVRGYTF.

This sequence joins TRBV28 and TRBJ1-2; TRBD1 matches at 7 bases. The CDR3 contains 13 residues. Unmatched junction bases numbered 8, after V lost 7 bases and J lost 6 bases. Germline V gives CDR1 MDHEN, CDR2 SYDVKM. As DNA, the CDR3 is TGTGCCAGCACCCGGGACAGATGGGATGGCTACACCTTC. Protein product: CASTRDRWDGYTF.

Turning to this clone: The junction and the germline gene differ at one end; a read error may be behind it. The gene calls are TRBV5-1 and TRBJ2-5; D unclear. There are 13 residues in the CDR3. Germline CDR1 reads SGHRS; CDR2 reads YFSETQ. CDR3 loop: CASSLSYQETQYF. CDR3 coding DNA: TGCGCCAGCAGCTTATCCTACCAGGAGACCCAGTACTTC.

The DNA of the CDR3 is TGTGCCAGCAGCTTAGATCCACGGGAGTCCTACGAGCAGTACTTC. This gives the protein CASSLDPRESYEQYF. This rearrangement joins TRBV7-2 to TRBJ2-7, with a possible D match to TRBD2 (6 bases). The CDR3 totals 15 residues. V was clipped by 1 base and J by 1 base, with 11 bases between them. Germline V lookup: CDR1 SGHTA, CDR2 FQGNSA.

Here the CDR3 reads CASSLDWAAGNTIYF. CDR3 bases: TGTGCCAGCAGCTTGGATTGGGCAGCTGGAAACACCATATATTTT. This rearrangement joins TRBV5-6 to TRBJ1-3; no clear D. CDR1 is SGHDT and CDR2 is YYEEEE in the germline V gene. V was cut by 0 bases and J by 2 bases, with 9 bases left in between. The CDR3 sequence is 15 residues long.

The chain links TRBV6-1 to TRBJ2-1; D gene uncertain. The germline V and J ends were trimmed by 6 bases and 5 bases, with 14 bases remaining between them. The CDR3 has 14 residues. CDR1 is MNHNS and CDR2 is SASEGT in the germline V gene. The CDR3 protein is CASRALGKNNEQFF. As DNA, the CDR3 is TGTGCCAGCAGGGCCTTGGGAAAAAACAATGAGCAGTTCTTC.

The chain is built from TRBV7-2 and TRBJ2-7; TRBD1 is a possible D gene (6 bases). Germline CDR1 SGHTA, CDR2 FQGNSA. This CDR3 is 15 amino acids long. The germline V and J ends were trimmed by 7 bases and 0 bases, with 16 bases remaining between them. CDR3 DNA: TGTGCCAGCACCCGTCAGCTGGACAGCTCCTACGAGCAGTACTTC. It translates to CASTRQLDSSYEQYF.

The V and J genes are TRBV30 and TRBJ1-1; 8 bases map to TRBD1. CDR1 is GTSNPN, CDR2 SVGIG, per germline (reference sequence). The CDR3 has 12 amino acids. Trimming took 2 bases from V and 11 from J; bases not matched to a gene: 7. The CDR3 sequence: CAWSPGQGRAFF. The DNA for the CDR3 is TGTGCCTGGAGTCCCGGACAGGGCCGGGCTTTCTTT.

The CDR3 reads CASSQYGQGVTSGSKQFF. In DNA form, the CDR3 reads TGTGCCAGCAGCCAATATGGACAGGGGGTTACTAGCGGGAGTAAGCAGTTCTTC. The genes are TRBV14 and TRBJ2-1, with D perhaps TRBD2 (11 bases). The CDR3 runs to 18 residues. Trimming removed 2 bases from V and 11 bases from J, with 28 bases in between. Germline V gene lookup returns CDR1 SGHDN and CDR2 FVKESK.